This T cell receptor (beta chain) was documented in a study of a mutant IDH1 vaccine in newly diagnosed glioma. Measured with immunoSEQ multiplex PCR; TCRdb has only the in-frame clones, and not every one. The sample shows roughly 22,000 clones, roughly 82% of them seen only once. The CDR3 runs to 17 residues. V trimming: 4 bases; J trimming: 0 bases; junction bases outside the gene matches: 5. Looked up from germline, CDR1 is SGHNT and CDR2 is YYREEE (reference sequence). Time point indicated: week 47, end of study. Doses consisted of 300 ug of mutant IDH1 20-mer peptide each, paired with topical imiquimod. As for this clone: Its antigen is unknown.

Material: PBMCs, obtained from a glioma patient whose treatment included an IDH1 peptide vaccine. V usage is TRBV5-4 and J usage is TRBJ2-6; TRBD1 matches at 9 bases. The sequence derives from a man in his forties or fifties with glioma. Some clones in this sample may be carry-over from other donors' samples. This CDR3 reads CASSTGTGNSGANVLTF. In DNA form, the CDR3 reads TGTGCCAGCAGCACCGGGACAGGGAACTCTGGGGCCAACGTCCTGACTTTC.